The 32 T cell receptor beta chains given below trace back to one sample, sequenced in a study of early T cells in non-severe SARS-CoV-2 infection (dated by TCRdb to about 2021). Receptors were amplified or captured by 5' RACE. Sequencer: NextSeq 500. The raw public data were reprocessed by TCRdb itself: fastp quality trimming at Q25, MiXCR clonotype calling, in-frame beta chains only. A single entry per CDR3 protein holds the most common genes and DNA from its merged rows. The sample table shows about 42,000 distinct CDR3 sequences, and 5% to 6.5% are seen once. The ten largest make up about 8% of the sample. Sequencing used whole blood, obtained at baseline. All receptors come from an adult who was a healthcare worker with PCR-confirmed SARS-CoV-2 infection or an uninfected control (not recorded which).

This clonotype was detected ten times or more. The gene calls are TRBV12-3 or TRBV12-4 and TRBJ2-7; D gene ambiguous. CDR3 size: 12 residues. The V end lost 2 bases, the J end lost 5 bases, and 7 bases lay between the germline ends. The CDR3 here is CASSLMLDEQYF. The CDR3, as DNA: TGTGCCAGCAGTTTAATGTTGGACGAGCAGTACTTC.

Many counts were recorded for this clonotype. The gene calls are TRBV3-1 and TRBJ1-6, with 7 bases fitting TRBD1. CDR3 length: 12 residues. Losses at the gene ends were 4 bases for V and 10 bases for J; bases not matched to a gene: 1. Looked up from germline, CDR1 is LGHDT and CDR2 is YNNKEL (reference sequence). The CDR3 region is CASSLGQSPLHF. CDR3 bases: TGTGCCAGCAGCCTGGGACAGTCACCCCTCCACTTT.

This clonotype was counted at least ten times. This chain uses TRBV4-3 with TRBJ2-3; D gene ambiguous. Germline loops: CDR1 LGHNA, CDR2 YSLEER. With 0 bases removed from V and 3 bases from J, the gap between germline ends came to 7 bases. This CDR3 has 14 amino acids. Here the CDR3 DNA reads TGCGCCAGCAGCCAAGATTTTGGAACAGATACGCAGTATTTT. This gives the protein CASSQDFGTDTQYF.

V usage is TRBV3-1 and J usage is TRBJ1-1, with no clear D. V lost 1 base and J lost 1, with 7 bases in between. CDR1 and CDR2 (germline): LGHDT, YNNKEL (reference sequence). CDR3 length: 14 amino acids. The CDR3 reads CASSQGSGNTEAFF. The CDR3 DNA follows: TGTGCCAGCAGCCAAGGATCGGGGAACACTGAAGCTTTCTTT. Full variable domain (outside the CDR3, taken from reference TRBV3-1 and TRBJ1-1): DTAVSQTPKYLVTQMGNDKSIKCEQNLGHDTMYWYKQDSKKFLKIMFSYNNKELIINETVPNRFSPKSPDKAHLNLHINSLELGDSAVYFCASSQGSGNTEAFFGQGTRLTVV.

The chain has TRBV18 and TRBJ1-3, with D unclear. V was pared by 2 bases and J by 0 bases, with 11 bases between. The CDR3 sequence is 16 residues long. CDR1 and CDR2 from the germline V gene are KGHSH and LQKENI. The CDR3 DNA follows: TGTGCCAGCTCACCAGAACACCGAAACTCTGGAAACACCATATATTTT. Amino acids: CASSPEHRNSGNTIYF.

The J gene is TRBJ2-7, the V gene TRBV4-2; D is tentatively TRBD1 or TRBD2 (5 bases each). Germline V gene sequence: CDR1 LGHNA, CDR2 YNFKEQ. V lost 2 bases, J lost 3 bases, and 11 bases lay in between. The CDR3 has 14 residues. The CDR3 sequence: CASSQRGANYEQYF. The CDR3 nucleotides are TGTGCCAGCAGCCAACGGGGCGCGAACTACGAGCAGTACTTC.

This clonotype was counted ten times or more. J is TRBJ1-1 and V is TRBV29-1; D call uncertain. Trimming removed 2 bases at V and 4 bases at J, with 14 bases between. This CDR3 has 14 amino acids. The germline CDR1 and CDR2 sequences are SQVTM and ANQGSEA. CDR3 protein: CSVEREFRGTEAFF. In DNA, the CDR3 is TGCAGCGTTGAAAGGGAGTTTCGGGGCACTGAAGCTTTCTTT.

This clonotype was recorded at least ten times. The V gene is TRBV6-6, the J gene TRBJ1-5; TRBD1 might be the D (6 bases). The CDR3 spans 16 residues. V lost 4 bases and J 6 bases, leaving 19 bases between the germline ends. CDR1 and CDR2 (germline): MNHNY, SVGAGI (reference sequence). The CDR3 bases are TGTGCCAGCAGTTTAACGGGGGGCGGGCGCGGTCAGCCCCAGCATTTT. It specifies CASSLTGGGRGQPQHF.

This clonotype occurred many times. CDR3 residues: CASSPVRGYNEQFF. CDR3 sequence (DNA): TGTGCCAGCAGTCCCGTCCGGGGTTACAATGAGCAGTTCTTC. V is TRBV28 and J is TRBJ2-1, with D perhaps matching TRBD2 (5 bases). Germline loops: CDR1 MDHEN, CDR2 SYDVKM. The CDR3 covers 14 residues. V lost 5 bases, J lost 4 bases, and 12 bases lay in between.

This clonotype counts as hyperexpanded. The chain links TRBV28 to TRBJ1-1; 7 nucleotides align to TRBD1. CDR1 is MDHEN, CDR2 SYDVKM, per germline. The ends lost 3 bases at V and 5 bases at J; junction bases unmatched: 6. This CDR3 region has 14 residues. CDR3 in amino acids: CASSFWQGGTEAFF. The CDR3, as DNA: TGTGCCAGCAGTTTTTGGCAGGGGGGGACTGAAGCTTTCTTT.

This clonotype was picked up many times. The chain carries TRBV6-5 and TRBJ1-6; the D is unclear. Trimming pared 2 bases from V and 5 bases from J, leaving 10 bases between. CDR1 and CDR2 (germline): MNHEY, SVGAGI. The CDR3 is 15 residues long. CDR3 protein: CASSYDSFNNSPLHF. The DNA for the CDR3 is TGTGCCAGCAGTTACGACTCCTTTAATAATTCACCCCTCCACTTT.

This clonotype turned up a few times. The chain is built from TRBV2 and TRBJ1-1; D remains ambiguous. V lost 4 bases, J lost 3 bases, and 12 bases lay in between. This CDR3 spans 14 amino acids. From germline, CDR1 is SNHLY and CDR2 FYNNEI. The CDR3 spells CASSVARDYTEAFF. DNA of the CDR3: TGTGCCAGCAGTGTAGCCAGAGACTACACTGAAGCTTTCTTT.

This clonotype was counted between two and nine times. The chain couples TRBV3-1 to TRBJ1-1, with 8 bases identical to TRBD1. Germline CDR1 and CDR2: LGHDT and YNNKEL (reference sequence). The CDR3 length is 12 residues. Unmatched junction bases numbered 9, after V lost 5 bases and J lost 13 bases. In DNA, the CDR3 is TGTGCCAGCAGCTCCGGACAGGGCAGAGTTTTCTTT. This gives the protein CASSSGQGRVFF.

This clonotype has a handful of counts. This rearrangement joins TRBV30 to TRBJ2-1; D is uncertain. The CDR3 is made up of 11 amino acids. V lost 5 bases and J lost 7, with 9 bases in between. CDR1 is GTSNPN, CDR2 SVGIG, per germline (reference sequence). CDR3 coding DNA: TGTGCCTGGTTGAGACGGAATGAGCAGTTCTTC. Translated: CAWLRRNEQFF.

This clonotype appeared many times. This chain's CDR3 is CSVAGAGGYGELFF. CDR3 bases: TGCAGCGTTGCCGGGGCAGGGGGTTACGGGGAGCTGTTTTTT. V and J are TRBV29-1 and TRBJ2-2; TRBD1 matches at 7 bases. CDR3 length equals 14 residues. J was trimmed by 7 bases and V by 4 bases; bases with no gene match: 9. The germline CDR1 and CDR2 sequences are SQVTM and ANQGSEA.

This clonotype has ten or more counts. The CDR3 reads CASSLGPGGRGKNIQYF. In DNA, the CDR3 is TGTGCCAGCAGTTTAGGACCGGGAGGGCGGGGCAAAAACATTCAGTACTTC. The V gene is TRBV28, the J gene TRBJ2-4; 8 bases fit TRBD2. Germline V gene lookup returns CDR1 MDHEN and CDR2 SYDVKM. After removal of 2 bases from V and 3 bases from J, the junction contained 9 bases not matched to a gene. CDR3 size: 17 residues.

This clonotype occurred many times. The chain links TRBV10-1 to TRBJ2-2; 9 nucleotides line up with TRBD1. The CDR3 runs 15 residues. Germline CDR1 is WNHNN and CDR2 is SYGVQD (reference sequence). V was pared by 5 bases and J by 3 bases, with 4 bases of the junction left unmatched. The CDR3 DNA follows: TGCGCCAGCAGTTCCGGGACAGGGTACACCGGGGAGCTGTTTTTT. Translation gives CASSSGTGYTGELFF.

This chain uses TRBV19 with TRBJ2-1; weak D call: TRBD2 (6 bases). Trimming shortened V by 3 bases and J by 5 bases, and 14 bases separated the two germline ends. The CDR3 loop spans 15 amino acids. Looked up from germline, CDR1 is LNHDA and CDR2 is SQIVND (reference sequence). Here the CDR3 reads CASSMGTLGHNEQFF. CDR3 coding DNA: TGTGCCAGTAGTATGGGGACTCTGGGCCACAATGAGCAGTTCTTC.

In this sample, this clonotype turned up many times. The rearrangement joins TRBV3-1 to TRBJ2-7; 11 bases are shared with TRBD1. Germline assignment: CDR1 LGHDT and CDR2 YNNKEL (reference sequence). V lost 4 bases and J lost 2; bases outside the gene matches: 4. This CDR3 comprises 15 residues. Written as DNA, the CDR3 is TGTGCCAGCAGCCGAGGGACAGGGGGGCCCTACGAGCAGTACTTC. This translates into CASSRGTGGPYEQYF.

This clonotype was found a few times. This chain connects TRBV20-1 to TRBJ2-3; no clear D gene. Trimming cost V 3 bases and J 0 bases, with 10 bases left between them. CDR1 and CDR2 (germline): DFQATT, SNEGSKA (reference sequence). The CDR3 runs 14 residues. Written as DNA, the CDR3 is TGCAGTGCTAGTAGGTACGCTAGCACAGATACGCAGTATTTT. This codes for CSASRYASTDTQYF.

The CDR3 DNA sequence: TGTGCCAGCAGCCAAGATTGGCGGACCAGCCCCATTTTCAAGGAGTACTTC. Translation gives CASSQDWRTSPIFKEYF. This chain uses TRBV3-2 with TRBJ2-7; the tabulated D call, TRBD1, remains unverified against the DNA. TRBV3-2 is classified as a pseudogene. The CDR3 loop spans 17 amino acids.

This clonotype has a count of ten or more. The genes are TRBV25-1 and TRBJ2-5, with TRBD1 matching over 8 bases. The trim removed 3 bases at V and 5 bases at J, leaving 11 bases unmatched. Germline V gives CDR1 MGHDK, CDR2 SYGVNS. The CDR3 length is 16 residues. The CDR3 protein is CASSDQATGDTETQYF. The CDR3 coding sequence is TGTGCCAGCAGTGACCAAGCGACAGGGGATACGGAGACCCAGTACTTC.

This clonotype was detected many times. The V and J genes are TRBV7-9 and TRBJ2-1; 11 nucleotides line up with TRBD2. J lost 10 bases, V lost 5 bases, and 10 bases had no gene match. CDR1 is SEHNR and CDR2 is FQNEAQ in the germline V gene (reference sequence). The CDR3 consists of 15 residues. CDR3 sequence reads: CASSTSGGSPPEQFF. CDR3 sequence (DNA): TGTGCCAGCAGCACTAGCGGGGGCTCTCCCCCGGAGCAGTTCTTC.

This clonotype was found many times. The CDR3 region is CSARWTALPYNEQFF. The DNA for the CDR3 is TGCAGTGCTAGATGGACAGCTTTACCCTACAATGAGCAGTTCTTC. The chain combines TRBV20-1 with TRBJ2-1; tentatively, D is TRBD1 (6 bases). Per germline, CDR1 DFQATT and CDR2 SNEGSKA (reference sequence). This CDR3 spans 15 amino acids. V was trimmed by 2 bases and J by 2 bases, leaving 13 bases between them.

This chain links TRBV7-2 with TRBJ2-4, with D perhaps TRBD1 (7 bases). Germline CDR1 reads SGHTA; CDR2 reads FQGNSA. V dropped 5 bases and J dropped 7 bases, with 15 bases sitting between them. This CDR3 has 14 residues. CDR3 loop: CASSQIQGRNIQYF. The CDR3 DNA sequence: TGTGCCAGCAGCCAAATACAGGGGAGGAACATTCAGTACTTC. Supplemented by reference TRBV7-2 and TRBJ2-4, the full variable domain reads GAGVSQSPSNKVTEKGKDVELRCDPISGHTALYWYRQSLGQGLEFLIYFQGNSAPDKSGLPSDRFSAERTGGSVSTLTIQRTQQEDSAVYLCASSQIQGRNIQYFGAGTRLSVL.

This clonotype turned up a few times. This chain joins TRBV20-1 and TRBJ2-3; 11 nucleotides match TRBD2. V lost 0 bases and J lost 8; bases outside the gene matches: 4. Germline-derived CDR1 and CDR2 are DFQATT and SNEGSKA (reference sequence). This CDR3 region has 14 residues. The CDR3 reads CSARDSGGASTQYF. In DNA form, the CDR3 reads TGCAGTGCTAGAGATAGCGGGGGGGCGAGTACGCAGTATTTT.

This clonotype has a handful of counts. The chain is built from TRBV7-9 and TRBJ1-1; tentatively, D is TRBD1 (6 bases). Germline V gene sequence: CDR1 SEHNR, CDR2 FQNEAQ (reference sequence). With 5 bases removed from V and 1 base from J, the gap between germline ends came to 14 bases. The CDR3 loop spans 15 amino acids. The CDR3 nucleotides read TGTGCCAGCAGCCCCCGGAGGGGGGCGAACACTGAAGCTTTCTTT. Amino acids: CASSPRRGANTEAFF.

This clonotype was seen many times. No DNA is shown, since the ends of the CDR3 on it are uncertain; the CDR3 is the one TCRdb lists. This chain links TRBV12-3 or TRBV12-4 with TRBJ1-2. With termini counted, the CDR3 has 14 amino acids. CDR3 region: CASSSSLDRYGYTF.

V usage is TRBV20-1 and J usage is TRBJ1-2; the D is unclear. V was cut by 0 bases and J by 4 bases, with 15 bases left in between. The V gene's germline CDR1 is DFQATT and CDR2 SNEGSKA (reference sequence). CDR3 length: 15 residues. The chain's CDR3 is CSARERLLKGYGYTF. The CDR3 nucleotides are TGCAGTGCTAGAGAAAGACTTCTGAAGGGCTATGGCTACACCTTC.

As regards this clonotype: This may come from a read error, since a much larger clone is one base off. This chain uses TRBV7-3 with TRBJ2-1, with 11 nucleotides matching TRBD1. CDR3 size: 15 residues. Trimming removed 4 bases from V and 5 bases from J; junction bases left unmatched: 4. Looked up from germline, CDR1 is SGHTA and CDR2 is FQGTGA. The CDR3 DNA follows: TGTGCCAGCAGCTCTTGGGACAGGGGGAACAATGAGCAGTTCTTC. It codes for CASSSWDRGNNEQFF.

This clonotype was observed a handful of times. The rearrangement joins TRBV20-1 to TRBJ1-3; no reliable D call. Trimming took off 0 bases at V and 3 bases at J, with 6 bases between the two ends. Germline V gene sequence: CDR1 DFQATT, CDR2 SNEGSKA (reference sequence). The CDR3 length is 13 residues. In nucleotides, the CDR3 is TGCAGTGCTAGAGACAGGAATGGAAACACCATATATTTT. Its protein is CSARDRNGNTIYF.

This clonotype occurred many times. V and J are TRBV3-1 and TRBJ2-7, with D perhaps given as TRBD1 or TRBD2 (5 bases each). Trimming left V 4 bases short and J 3 bases short, with 19 bases between. The germline V gene has CDR1 LGHDT and CDR2 YNNKEL (reference sequence). CDR3 size: 16 residues. For the CDR3, the DNA is TGTGCCAGCAGCCCCATACTAGGGGAATCACTCTACGAGCAGTACTTC. Encoded protein: CASSPILGESLYEQYF.